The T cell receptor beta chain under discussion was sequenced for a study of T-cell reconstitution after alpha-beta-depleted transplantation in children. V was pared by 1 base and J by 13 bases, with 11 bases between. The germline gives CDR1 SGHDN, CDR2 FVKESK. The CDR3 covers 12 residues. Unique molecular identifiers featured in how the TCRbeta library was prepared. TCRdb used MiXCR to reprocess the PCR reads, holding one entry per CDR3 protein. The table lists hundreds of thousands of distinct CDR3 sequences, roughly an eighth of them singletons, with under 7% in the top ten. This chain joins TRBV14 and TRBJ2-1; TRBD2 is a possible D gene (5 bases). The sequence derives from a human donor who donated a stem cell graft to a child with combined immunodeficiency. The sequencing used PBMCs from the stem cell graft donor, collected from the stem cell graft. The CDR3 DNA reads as TGTGCCAGCAGCCAAGGGACTCACTTACAGTTCTTC. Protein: CASSQGTHLQFF.